The 10 T cell receptor beta chains below were found in one sample sequenced in a study of cytomegalovirus exposure and HLA in healthy donors. Method: immunoSEQ multiplex PCR; TCRdb's copy keeps in-frame clones and lacks some. The top ten hold 4.5% of the sample, which has more than 60,000 clones, approximately 96% seen once. Material: PBMCs. The receptors stem from a woman younger than 30 in good health and CMV-seropositive.

The rearrangement links TRBV28 to TRBJ1-2; possible D gene TRBD1, 6 bases. The CDR3 has 13 residues. CDR1 is MDHEN and CDR2 is SYDVKM in the germline V gene. V was clipped by 7 bases and J by 8 bases, with 17 bases between them. As DNA, the CDR3 is TGTGCCAGCACCATGGGACCCGACAGGGGCTACACCTTC. This translates into CASTMGPDRGYTF.

The CDR3 nucleotides are TGTGCCAGCAGCCTAGACACCGGGTTCGGCGAGCAGTACTTC. Residues: CASSLDTGFGEQYF. The chain employs TRBV7-9 and TRBJ2-7; D not certain. This CDR3 is built from 14 residues. V lost 5 bases to trimming and J lost 6 bases, with 17 bases between them. Germline V gene data show CDR1 as SEHNR and CDR2 as FQNEAQ (reference sequence).

This clone was counted once. The genes are TRBV30 and TRBJ2-1, with TRBD1 identical over 8 bases. The junction had 4 bases not matched to a gene; V was cut back by 2 bases and J by 4 bases. CDR1 is GTSNPN, CDR2 SVGIG, per germline (reference sequence). The CDR3 is 14 residues long. The CDR3 bases are TGTGCCTGGAGTTGGCAGGGGGCTTACAATGAGCAGTTCTTC. Encoded protein: CAWSWQGAYNEQFF.

The chain is built from TRBV7-9 and TRBJ2-5; 11 bases are a match to TRBD2. Per germline, CDR1 SEHNR and CDR2 FQNEAQ (reference sequence). The CDR3 length is 16 residues. The J segment lost 4 bases and the V segment lost 4 bases, leaving 8 bases of the junction unmatched. The CDR3 sequence: CASSSTTSGARETQYF. For the CDR3, the DNA is TGTGCCAGCAGCTCGACGACTAGCGGGGCAAGAGAGACCCAGTACTTC.

This clone was picked up one time. This chain connects TRBV5-1 to TRBJ2-5; D call uncertain. Germline lookup yields CDR1 SGHRS and CDR2 YFSETQ. V shed 0 bases and J shed 5 bases, with 11 bases lying between them. This CDR3 has 14 residues. DNA of the CDR3: TGCGCCAGCAGCTTGGACTTCTTGATGGAGACCCAGTACTTC. As protein: CASSLDFLMETQYF.

This rearrangement joins TRBV5-1 to TRBJ2-3; D is possibly TRBD2 (6 bases). Per the germline V gene, CDR1 is SGHRS and CDR2 is YFSETQ. Trimming pared 1 base from V and 0 bases from J, leaving 9 bases between. The CDR3 extends over 15 amino acids. The CDR3 here is CASSLLGLSTDTQYF. CDR3 DNA: TGCGCCAGCAGCTTGCTGGGACTTAGCACAGATACGCAGTATTTT.

V and J are TRBV9 and TRBJ2-7, with D tentatively TRBD2 (6 bases). Trimming removed 0 bases at V and 6 bases at J, with 19 bases between. Germline CDR1 SGDLS, CDR2 YYNGEE. The length of the CDR3 is 16 residues. CDR3 DNA sequence: TGTGCCAGCAGCGTAGAGTCTCCGACTAGTCGGTCCGAGCAGTACTTC. Encoded protein: CASSVESPTSRSEQYF.

The chain uses TRBV30 and TRBJ2-7, with 7 positions matching TRBD2. The germline V gene has CDR1 GTSNPN and CDR2 SVGIG (reference sequence). CDR3 length: 13 residues. Trimming removed 2 bases from V and 6 bases from J; junction bases left unmatched: 7. CDR3: CAWSRSREVEQYF. CDR3 nucleotide sequence: TGTGCCTGGAGTAGGAGCCGGGAGGTCGAGCAGTACTTC.

This clone was seen a handful of times. The chain carries TRBV10-1 and TRBJ2-7; TRBD1 matches 11 bases. V shed 6 bases, J shed 0 bases, and the junction held 4 bases outside the gene matches. This CDR3 has 15 residues. The V gene's germline CDR1 is WNHNN and CDR2 SYGVQD (reference sequence). The DNA for the CDR3 is TGCGCCAGCAGGGGGACAGGGGGGAGCTCCTACGAGCAGTACTTC. Protein product: CASRGTGGSSYEQYF.

This sequence joins TRBV27 and TRBJ2-1, with TRBD2 matching 10 bases. Germline trimming cut 0 bases from V and 6 bases from J; bases unmatched to any gene: 2. The CDR3 spans 15 residues. From germline, CDR1 is MNHEY and CDR2 SMNVEV (reference sequence). As DNA, the CDR3 is TGTGCCAGCAGTTTATCGGCTAGCGGGAGCAATGAGCAGTTCTTC. Encoded protein: CASSLSASGSNEQFF.